One TCR beta chain is described in this entry. This sample is part of a study of blood T cell repertoires in COVID-19. Study overall: COVID-19 samples from acute and convalescent phases originated in the United States, Italy and Spain. Sample material is recorded as cDNA or gDNA derived from T cells, B-cell-depleted T cells, or PBMCs.

Trimming stripped 4 bases from V and 5 bases from J, with 9 bases between. From germline, CDR1 is SQVTM and CDR2 ANQGSEA. There are 12 residues in the CDR3. In the original processing: Cell counts per sample came from amplifying reference gene primers. Data came from immunoSEQ multiplex PCR; TCRdb stores just in-frame clones and leaves some out. Clone size and the V and J calls come from that table; the DNA yielded D and trimming. Of around 270,000 clones in the sample, 86% are singletons; the top ten hold approximately 9.4%. This chain uses TRBV29-1 with TRBJ1-5; D gene uncertain. The origin of this receptor is a man aged 35-49 years who had recovered from COVID-19. The sequenced sample was peripheral blood. The CDR3 DNA follows: TGCAGCGTTGTATACGGTGATCAGCCCCAGCATTTT. Amino acids: CSVVYGDQPQHF.